This TCR beta chain originates from a study of human versus mouse CDR3 diversity and MHC coevolution. Study-wide findings and caveats: On average, humans showed more CDR3 deletions and insertions than mice. Over 5 MHC II alleles selected the human T cells.

Assay: immunoSEQ multiplex PCR; the TCRdb copy retains only in-frame clones and omits some. The repertoire has about 60,000 clones, 90% to 95% of them found once; the top ten carry under 20%. Worth noting for this clone: The target antigen is unknown.

Germline V gene sequence: CDR1 SGHTS, CDR2 YDEGEE. The CDR3 loop spans 15 amino acids. The trim removed 0 bases at V and 5 bases at J, leaving 3 bases unmatched. This chain uses TRBV5-8 with TRBJ2-2, with 8 bases fitting TRBD1. The sequence was collected from a person between 55 and 69 years old in good health. Sample: naive CD4+ T cells from blood. Regarding subset: CD45RO-negative CD62L-positive naive CD4 T cells. The CDR3 loop reads CASSLGQGNTGELFF. For the CDR3, the DNA is TGTGCCAGCAGCTTGGGACAGGGGAATACCGGGGAGCTGTTTTTT.